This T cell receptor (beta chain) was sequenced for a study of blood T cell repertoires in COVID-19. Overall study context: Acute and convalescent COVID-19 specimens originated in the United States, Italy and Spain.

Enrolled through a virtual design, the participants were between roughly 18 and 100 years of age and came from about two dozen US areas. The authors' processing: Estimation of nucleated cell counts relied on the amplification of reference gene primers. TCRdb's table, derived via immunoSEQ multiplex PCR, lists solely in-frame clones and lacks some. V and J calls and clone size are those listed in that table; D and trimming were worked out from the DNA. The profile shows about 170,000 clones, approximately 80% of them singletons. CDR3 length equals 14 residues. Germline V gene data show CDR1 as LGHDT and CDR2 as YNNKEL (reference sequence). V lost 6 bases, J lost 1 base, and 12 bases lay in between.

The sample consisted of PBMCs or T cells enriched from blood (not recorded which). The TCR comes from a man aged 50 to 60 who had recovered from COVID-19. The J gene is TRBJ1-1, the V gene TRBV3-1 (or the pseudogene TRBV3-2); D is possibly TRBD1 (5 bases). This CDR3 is CASSPRTPNTEAFF. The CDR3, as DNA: TGTGCCAGCAGTCCTCGGACACCGAACACTGAAGCTTTCTTT.